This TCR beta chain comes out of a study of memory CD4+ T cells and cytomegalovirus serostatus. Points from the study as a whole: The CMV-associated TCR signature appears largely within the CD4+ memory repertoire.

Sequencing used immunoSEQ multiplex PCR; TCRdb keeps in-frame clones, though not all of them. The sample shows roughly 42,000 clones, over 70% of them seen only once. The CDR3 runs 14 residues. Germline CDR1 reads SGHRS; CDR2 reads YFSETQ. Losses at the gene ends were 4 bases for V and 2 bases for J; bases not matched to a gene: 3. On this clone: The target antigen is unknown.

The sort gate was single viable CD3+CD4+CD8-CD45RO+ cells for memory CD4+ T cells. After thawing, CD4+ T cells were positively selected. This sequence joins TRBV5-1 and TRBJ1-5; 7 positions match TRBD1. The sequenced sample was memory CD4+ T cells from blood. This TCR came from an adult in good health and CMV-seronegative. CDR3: CASSSRGGNQPQHF. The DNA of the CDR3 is TGCGCCAGCAGCAGCAGGGGGGGCAATCAGCCCCAGCATTTT.